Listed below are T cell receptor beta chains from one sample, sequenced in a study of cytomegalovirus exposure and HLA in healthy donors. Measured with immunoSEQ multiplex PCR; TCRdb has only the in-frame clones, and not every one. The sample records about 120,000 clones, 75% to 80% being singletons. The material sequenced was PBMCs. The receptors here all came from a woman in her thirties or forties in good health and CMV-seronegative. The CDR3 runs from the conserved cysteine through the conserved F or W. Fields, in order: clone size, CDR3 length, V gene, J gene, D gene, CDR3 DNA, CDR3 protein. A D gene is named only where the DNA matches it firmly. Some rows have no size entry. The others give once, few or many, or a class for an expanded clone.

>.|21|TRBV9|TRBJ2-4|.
TGTGCCAGCAGCGTACGCCCAATGACAGAAGGTGGGCTTATCGACAAAAACATTCAGTACTTC
CASSVRPMTEGGLIDKNIQYF
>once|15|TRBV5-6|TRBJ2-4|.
TGTGCCAGCAGCTTGGATTGGGACAAGGGAAACATTCAGTACTTC
CASSLDWDKGNIQYF
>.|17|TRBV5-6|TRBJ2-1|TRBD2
TGTGCCAGCAGCTCCCTTGGGGGGGGAGGGGTCTACAATGAGCAGTTCTTC
CASSSLGGGGVYNEQFF
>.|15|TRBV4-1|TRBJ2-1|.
TGCGCCAGCAGGACTGCAGGGAACTCCTACAATGAGCAGTTCTTC
CASRTAGNSYNEQFF
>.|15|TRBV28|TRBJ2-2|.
TGTGCCAGCAGTTTAGGAGCAGGGTACACCGGGGAGCTGTTTTTT
CASSLGAGYTGELFF
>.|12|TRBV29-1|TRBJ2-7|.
TGCAGCGTAGCCCGCGGGACCTACGAGCAGTACTTC
CSVARGTYEQYF
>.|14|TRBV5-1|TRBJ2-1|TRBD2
TGCGCCAGCAGCTCGACTAGCGGGGGCAATGAGCAGTTCTTC
CASSSTSGGNEQFF
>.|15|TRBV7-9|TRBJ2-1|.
TGTGCCAGCAGCTTAGGGGGGGAGTTATACAATGAGCAGTTCTTC
CASSLGGELYNEQFF
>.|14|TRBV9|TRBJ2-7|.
TGTGCCAGCAGCGTAGGACTAGACTCCCGCGAGCAGTACTTC
CASSVGLDSREQYF
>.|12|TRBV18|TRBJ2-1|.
TGTGCCAGCTCACCTTACGGAGGTGAGCAGTTCTTC
CASSPYGGEQFF
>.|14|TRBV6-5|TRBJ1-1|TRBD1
TGTGCCAGCATTCCGGGACAGGAGAACACTGAAGCTTTCTTT
CASIPGQENTEAFF
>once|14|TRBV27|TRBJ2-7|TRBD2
TGTGCCAGCAGTCGGGGACTAGCGACCTACGAGCAGTACTTC
CASSRGLATYEQYF
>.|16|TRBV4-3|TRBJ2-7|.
TGCGCCAGCAGCCAAGTACCAACAGGGAATGGCTACGAGCAGTACTTC
CASSQVPTGNGYEQYF
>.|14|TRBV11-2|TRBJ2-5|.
TGTGCCAGCAGCTCGATGGTCAGGGGAGAGACCCAGTACTTC
CASSSMVRGETQYF
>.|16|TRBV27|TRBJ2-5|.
TGTGCCAGCAGTTTAGTCAGGGTCGTTAGGTCGAATGAGCAGTACTTC
CASSLVRVVRSNEQYF
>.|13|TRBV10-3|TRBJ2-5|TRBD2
TGTGCCATAGGACTAGCGGGAGAAGAGACCCAGTACTTC
CAIGLAGEETQYF